Shown below are 9 T cell receptor beta chains from a single sample sequenced in a study of blood T cells in healthy people across ages. The second PCR ran roughly 6 to 11 cycles with a sample-barcoded 5' primer and J-beta primers. TCRdb reprocessed the 5' RACE reads via MiXCR and lists one record per CDR3 protein. The sample includes 850,000 to 950,000 distinct CDR3 sequences, more than 25% of them seen just once. The sample consisted of blood. All receptors derive from a woman aged 80 or over in good health.

Details on this clonotype: A clone one base away is much larger, so this may be a read error. V usage is TRBV12-3 or TRBV12-4 and J usage is TRBJ2-1, with TRBD1 matching over 7 bases. The V segment lost 6 bases and the J segment 6 bases; nucleotides outside the gene matches: 5. CDR3 length equals 13 residues. The CDR3 loop is CASRGQTCNEQFF. CDR3 DNA sequence: TGTGCCAGCAGGGGACAGACCTGCAATGAGCAGTTCTTC.

This chain uses TRBV6-5 with TRBJ1-2; 8 bases are shared with TRBD1. The CDR3 is made up of 12 amino acids. From germline, CDR1 is MNHEY and CDR2 SVGAGI. V lost 10 bases and J lost 7; bases outside the gene matches: 8. The CDR3 region has the DNA TGTGCCATCCGACAGGGGTCGCGTGGCTACACCTTC. It codes for CAIRQGSRGYTF.

As regards this clonotype: At one boundary the junction diverges from the germline segment, which might be a read error. The chain couples TRBV2 to TRBJ2-5; 10 bases line up with TRBD1. Germline values: CDR1 SNHLY, CDR2 FYNNEI. There are 12 residues in the CDR3. As DNA, the CDR3 is TGTACCAGCAGGGACAGGGGAGAGACCCAGTACTTC. It codes for CTSRDRGETQYF.

This clonotype was picked up many times. J is TRBJ2-7 and V is TRBV10-3; 7 nucleotides line up with TRBD2. The germline gives CDR1 ENHRY, CDR2 SYGVKD. The CDR3 has 13 amino acids. V shed 0 bases and J 6 bases; nucleotides not matched to a gene: 2. The CDR3 DNA reads TGTGCCATCAGTGAGTCAACGGGAGGCGAGCAGTACTTC. Translating it yields CAISESTGGEQYF.

This clonotype was recorded at least ten times. The chain joins TRBV7-2 to TRBJ2-3, with D hard to call. Trimming cost V 2 bases and J 2 bases, with 5 bases left between them. Germline values: CDR1 SGHTA, CDR2 FQGNSA. The CDR3 totals 13 residues. The CDR3 coding sequence is TGTGCCAGCAGCTTAACAGCCACAGATACGCAGTATTTT. It yields the protein CASSLTATDTQYF.

This clonotype has ten or more counts. This rearrangement joins TRBV6-1 to TRBJ2-4, with a tentative D call TRBD1 (6 bases). From germline, CDR1 is MNHNS and CDR2 SASEGT. The V gene lost 3 bases and the J gene lost 7 bases, with 13 bases spanning the gap. This CDR3 contains 14 residues. The CDR3 reads CASSERDMENIQYF. The CDR3 coding sequence is TGTGCCAGCAGTGAGAGGGACATGGAGAACATTCAGTACTTC.

Points on this clonotype: A single base separates this from a much larger clone, so it may be a read error. The genes are TRBV6-2 or TRBV6-3 and TRBJ2-1; TRBD1 aligns across 7 bases. Germline CDR1 and CDR2: MNHEY and SVGEGT. This CDR3 comprises 14 residues. The CDR3, as DNA: TGTGCCGGCAGGGATCCGGGACAGTACAATGAGCAGTTCTTC. It yields the protein CAGRDPGQYNEQFF.

This clonotype was found many times. The chain links TRBV20-1 to TRBJ1-5; D perhaps matches TRBD1 (5 bases). Per germline, CDR1 DFQATT and CDR2 SNEGSKA (reference sequence). The CDR3 is made up of 17 amino acids. Trimming removed 2 bases at V and 3 bases at J, with 20 bases between. DNA for the CDR3: TGCAGTGCTAGATCTAGATTGGGGCCTGATTACAATCAGCCCCAGCATTTT. This codes for CSARSRLGPDYNQPQHF.

This clonotype has more than one count but fewer than ten. It may be a read error: a sequence one base away is much more abundant. The gene calls are TRBV6-6 and TRBJ2-5; a possible D gene is TRBD2 (5 bases). This CDR3 has 12 residues. The V gene's germline CDR1 is MNHNY and CDR2 SVGAGI (reference sequence). Trimming stripped 2 bases from V and 5 bases from J, with 6 bases between. CDR3 nucleotide sequence: TGTGCCAGCAGTTACCCGGGGGAGACCCAGTACTTC. Amino acid sequence: CASSYPGETQYF.